These 7 T cell receptor beta chains were sequenced from one sample in a study of T-cell memory formation after mild COVID-19. MiXCR was run by TCRdb on the 5' RACE reads, yielding one entry per CDR3 protein. The sample carries around 430,000 distinct CDR3 sequences, about a sixth recorded once. Material for sequencing was PBMCs or a T cell subset sorted from them (not recorded which). These receptor sequences come from a man younger than 35 who had mild COVID-19 (a few samples of this study predate the infection). Cell type and time point are not known.

The chain has TRBV28 and TRBJ1-1, with a possible D match to TRBD1 (6 bases). Germline-derived CDR1 and CDR2 are MDHEN and SYDVKM. Trimming cost V 4 bases and J 1 base, with 13 bases left between them. The CDR3 totals 15 residues. The CDR3 reads CASSSQGRGNTEAFF. The CDR3, as DNA: TGTGCCAGCAGTTCGCAGGGGCGCGGGAACACTGAAGCTTTCTTT.

This clonotype has a handful of counts. The gene calls are TRBV5-4 and TRBJ2-5; 10 bases line up with TRBD2. The junction had 7 bases not matched to a gene; V was cut back by 0 bases and J by 5 bases. Germline CDR1 reads SGHNT; CDR2 reads YYREEE (reference sequence). This CDR3 region has 16 residues. Here the CDR3 DNA reads TGTGCCAGCAGCTTGGAGGGGACTAGCGAGGTCGAGACCCAGTACTTC. This encodes CASSLEGTSEVETQYF. The whole variable domain, remainder taken from reference TRBV5-4 and TRBJ2-5, is ETGVTQSPTHLIKTRGQQVTLRCSSQSGHNTVSWYQQALGQGPQFIFQYYREEENGRGNFPPRFSGLQFPNYSSELNVNALELDDSALYLCASSLEGTSEVETQYFGPGTRLLVL.

The chain couples TRBV20-1 to TRBJ2-5; 7 bases are shared with TRBD2. Germline CDR1 DFQATT, CDR2 SNEGSKA (reference sequence). V shed 3 bases, J shed 4 bases, and the junction held 11 bases outside the gene matches. The CDR3 covers 15 residues. In DNA, the CDR3 is TGCAGTGCTAGGGGGGAGCCCGGCGGGGGAGAGACCCAGTACTTC. Translating gives CSARGEPGGGETQYF.

As regards this clonotype: One end of the junction fails to match germline, which may point to a read error. The chain joins TRBV12-3 or TRBV12-4 to TRBJ2-7; 8 bases agree with TRBD2. This CDR3 region has 13 residues. CDR3 DNA sequence: TGTGCCAGCAGTTTGCGGGGGGTTGACGATCAGTACTTC. It yields the protein CASSLRGVDDQYF.

Many counts were recorded for this clonotype. CDR3 region: CATSDLQGEYEQFF. For the CDR3, the DNA is TGTGCCACCAGTGATTTACAGGGGGAATATGAGCAGTTCTTC. This rearrangement joins TRBV24-1 to TRBJ2-1, with 8 bases identical to TRBD1. Unmatched junction bases numbered 3, after V lost 1 base and J lost 8 bases. From germline, CDR1 is KGHDR and CDR2 SFDVKD. The CDR3 loop spans 14 amino acids.

CDR3 sequence reads: CSARETVSGNTIYF. The CDR3 DNA is TGCAGTGCTAGAGAGACAGTCTCTGGAAACACCATATATTTT. The gene calls are TRBV20-1 and TRBJ1-3, with D tentatively TRBD1 (5 bases). Germline V gives CDR1 DFQATT, CDR2 SNEGSKA (reference sequence). There are 14 residues in the CDR3. V was cut by 0 bases and J by 0 bases, with 6 bases left in between.

This clonotype has just a few counts. The genes are TRBV28 and TRBJ2-2; a possible D gene is TRBD2 (6 bases). V was pared by 5 bases and J by 1 base, with 11 bases between. The CDR3 consists of 15 residues. Germline-derived CDR1 and CDR2 are MDHEN and SYDVKM. The CDR3 protein is CASSLRDWNTGELFF. CDR3 DNA sequence: TGTGCCAGCAGTCTTCGGGACTGGAACACCGGGGAGCTGTTTTTT.